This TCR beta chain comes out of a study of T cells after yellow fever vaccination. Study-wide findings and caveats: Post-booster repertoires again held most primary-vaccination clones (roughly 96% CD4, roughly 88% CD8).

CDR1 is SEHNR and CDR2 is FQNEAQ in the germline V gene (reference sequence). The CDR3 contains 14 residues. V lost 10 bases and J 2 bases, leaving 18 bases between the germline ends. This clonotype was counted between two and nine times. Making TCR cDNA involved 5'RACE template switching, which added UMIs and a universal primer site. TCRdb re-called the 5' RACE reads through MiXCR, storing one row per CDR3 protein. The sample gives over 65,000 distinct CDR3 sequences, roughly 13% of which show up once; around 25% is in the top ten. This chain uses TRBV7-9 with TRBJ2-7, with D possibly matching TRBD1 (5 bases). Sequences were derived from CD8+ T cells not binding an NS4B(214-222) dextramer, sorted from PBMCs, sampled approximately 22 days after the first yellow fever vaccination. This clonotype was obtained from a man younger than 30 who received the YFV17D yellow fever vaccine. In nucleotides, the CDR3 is TGTGCCACCTCGGACACGCTAACCGCCTACGAGCAGTACGTC. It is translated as CATSDTLTAYEQYV.